This record concerns one T cell receptor (beta chain) sequence. The antigen is undetermined. Germline loops: CDR1 KGHSH, CDR2 LQKENI. This CDR3 spans 13 amino acids. V was shortened by 6 bases and J by 1 base, with 6 bases between the two germline ends. The data originate from a study of shared clonotypes between healthy human individuals. Study outcomes and limitations: Represented genetic and exposure-history diversity was restricted by having few donors.

Assay used: immunoSEQ multiplex PCR; TCRdb lists only in-frame clones, some missing. The table shows 850,000 to 1,100,000 clones, with 70% to 80% occurring only once. Sequenced: memory CD4+ T cells from PBMCs. Subset specified: CD45RA-negative fraction. The chain couples TRBV18 to TRBJ2-2; D is uncertain. The TCR comes from a man aged 18 to 30 in good health. Some clones in this sample may be carry-over from other donors' samples. The CDR3, as DNA: TGTGCCAGCTCTTTACAGAACACCGGGGAGCTGTTTTTT. Translating gives CASSLQNTGELFF.